The 29 T cell receptor beta chains in this list originate from one sample, sequenced in a study of vaccination effects on CD4 cells after COVID-19. No antigen is known for these receptors. Produced via immunoSEQ multiplex PCR; TCRdb's table is partial and in-frame only. Of tens of thousands of clones listed, about 76% are singletons. CD4+ T cells specific for antigen were expanded with viral peptide pools by the ViraFEST assay before sequencing. Scientists isolated CD4+ T cells after an approximately 9-day culture period ended. Vaccine recipients lacked prior SARS-CoV-2 infection and had negative nucleocapsid antibodies. Sequencing was performed on CD4+ T cells from PBMCs cultured with SARS-CoV-2 spike peptides, taken before COVID-19 vaccination. Receptors were obtained from a human donor who received a COVID-19 vaccine.

The rearrangement links TRBV4-2 to TRBJ2-5; a possible D gene is TRBD2 (6 bases). CDR3 length: 15 residues. CDR1 is LGHNA and CDR2 is YNFKEQ in the germline V gene. Trimming pared 3 bases from V and 4 bases from J, leaving 15 bases between. CDR3 loop: CASSQKVEGGETQYF. CDR3 bases: TGTGCCAGCAGCCAGAAGGTTGAGGGAGGAGAGACCCAGTACTTC.

This clone came up a few times. The chain recombines TRBV9 with TRBJ1-6; D remains unclear. V lost 0 bases and J lost 8, with 12 bases in between. The CDR3 extends over 15 amino acids. The germline CDR1 and CDR2 sequences are SGDLS and YYNGEE. CDR3 sequence: CASSVGPGSDSPLHF. As DNA, the CDR3 is TGTGCCAGCAGCGTAGGCCCAGGATCGGATTCACCCCTCCACTTT.

The V gene is TRBV15, the J gene TRBJ1-2, with D maybe TRBD1 (6 bases). The CDR3 is 14 residues long. Trimming cost V 5 bases and J 3 bases, with 13 bases left between them. Germline loops: CDR1 LNHNV, CDR2 YYDKDF (reference sequence). CDR3 loop: CATSLWGADYGYTF. CDR3 in DNA: TGTGCCACCAGCCTGTGGGGGGCGGACTATGGCTACACCTTC.

The chain has TRBV29-1 and TRBJ1-2; tentative D call: TRBD1 (5 bases). This CDR3 spans 15 amino acids. The germline CDR1 and CDR2 sequences are SQVTM and ANQGSEA. V was pared by 0 bases and J by 7 bases, with 18 bases between. DNA of the CDR3: TGCAGCGTTGAAGATACGGACACCCGCCTTGGTGGCTACACCTTC. Amino acid sequence: CSVEDTDTRLGGYTF. Drawing the rest from reference TRBV29-1 and TRBJ1-2, the complete variable domain is SAVISQKPSRDICQRGTSLTIQCQVDSQVTMMFWYRQQPGQSLTLIATANQGSEATYESGFVIDKFPISRPNLTFSTLTVSNMSPEDSSIYLCSVEDTDTRLGGYTFGSGTRLTVV.

There are a few counts of this clone. This chain connects TRBV6-1 to TRBJ2-3, with no clear D. Trimming took 3 bases from V and 6 from J, leaving 10 bases between them. The germline V gene encodes CDR1 MNHNS and CDR2 SASEGT. The CDR3 length is 13 residues. The CDR3 region is CASSEGKGDTQYF. The CDR3 DNA reads as TGTGCCAGCAGTGAGGGAAAAGGGGATACGCAGTATTTT.

The genes are TRBV25-1 and TRBJ1-4; D is possibly TRBD1 (5 bases). V was clipped by 0 bases and J by 5 bases, with 10 bases between them. The CDR3 is made up of 15 amino acids. Germline V gene sequence: CDR1 MGHDK, CDR2 SYGVNS. The CDR3 coding sequence is TGTGCCAGCAGTGAATATGGGCAGGGAAATGAAAAACTGTTTTTT. Translation gives CASSEYGQGNEKLFF.

This clone showed up just once. The chain carries TRBV27 and TRBJ2-5, with 8 bases aligning to TRBD2. The CDR3 runs 17 residues. Germline V gene data show CDR1 as MNHEY and CDR2 as SMNVEV (reference sequence). The junction had 14 bases not matched to a gene; V was cut back by 4 bases and J by 4 bases. Here the CDR3 reads CASSSRRVGTSVETQYF. CDR3 nucleotide sequence: TGTGCCAGCAGTTCCCGCCGCGTCGGGACTAGTGTAGAGACCCAGTACTTC.

V usage is TRBV19 and J usage is TRBJ2-7, with TRBD1 matching over 9 bases. Germline lookup yields CDR1 LNHDA and CDR2 SQIVND (reference sequence). The CDR3 runs 14 residues. The J segment lost 3 bases and the V segment lost 4 bases, leaving 4 bases of the junction unmatched. The chain's CDR3 is CASSTRQGVYEQYF. As DNA, the CDR3 is TGTGCCAGTAGTACGCGACAGGGGGTCTACGAGCAGTACTTC.

The genes are TRBV3-1 (or the pseudogene TRBV3-2) and TRBJ1-2, with D possibly being TRBD1 (6 bases). The CDR3 contains 16 residues. Trimming took off 0 bases at V and 4 bases at J, with 15 bases between the two ends. CDR1 and CDR2 from the germline V gene are LGHDT and YNNKEL (reference sequence). The CDR3 protein is CASSQDLSTGGYGYTF. DNA for the CDR3: TGTGCCAGCAGCCAAGATCTGTCGACAGGTGGCTATGGCTACACCTTC.

By share, this clone ranks as medium-sized. This chain joins TRBV20-1 and TRBJ1-2, with D uncertain. CDR3 length: 10 residues. Germline V CDR1 and CDR2: DFQATT, SNEGSKA (reference sequence). V shed 3 bases and J shed 5 bases, with 4 bases lying between them. The CDR3 nucleotides are TGCAGTGCTAGCGGGTATGGCTACACCTTC. This sequence encodes CSASGYGYTF.

The chain couples TRBV11-2 to TRBJ2-1; 14 nucleotides line up with TRBD2. This CDR3 has 18 amino acids. Looked up from germline, CDR1 is SGHAT and CDR2 is FQNNGV. V shed 4 bases, J shed 6 bases, and the junction held 11 bases outside the gene matches. CDR3 amino acids: CASSYLLGLAGGLNEQFF. CDR3 nucleotides: TGTGCCAGCAGCTACCTCCTCGGACTAGCGGGGGGACTCAATGAGCAGTTCTTC.

This clone was seen once. V is TRBV6-1 and J is TRBJ2-5; no reliable D call. The germline V gene encodes CDR1 MNHNS and CDR2 SASEGT. This CDR3 contains 12 residues. V shed 2 bases and J shed 3 bases, with 4 bases lying between them. DNA for the CDR3: TGTGCCAGCAGTGAAATCAAAGAGACCCAGTACTTC. This sequence encodes CASSEIKETQYF.

The gene calls are TRBV6-5 and TRBJ2-3, with a possible D match to TRBD1 (6 bases). This CDR3 has 15 amino acids. Germline V lookup: CDR1 MNHEY, CDR2 SVGAGI. Trimming removed 4 bases from V and 0 bases from J, with 11 bases in between. The CDR3 is CASSSSGTSTDTQYF. In nucleotides, the CDR3 is TGTGCCAGCAGTTCCTCCGGGACAAGCACAGATACGCAGTATTTT.

The CDR3 coding sequence is TGTGCCAGTAGTACGCCGGGACAGGGAGGGCAGACCCAGTACTTC. Amino acid sequence: CASSTPGQGGQTQYF. The chain couples TRBV19 to TRBJ2-5; 9 nucleotides match TRBD1. Germline CDR1 LNHDA, CDR2 SQIVND (reference sequence). CDR3 length: 15 amino acids. J gave up 6 bases and V 4 bases, and 9 bases lay outside the gene matches.

This clone is medium-sized within its sample. CDR3: CARGETGEQYF. The CDR3 DNA reads as TGTGCCAGGGGGGAGACGGGGGAGCAGTACTTC. This chain links TRBV6-5 with TRBJ2-7; D assignment may be TRBD1 or TRBD2 (5 bases each). Trimming removed 9 bases from V and 7 bases from J, with 13 bases in between. The CDR3 extends over 11 amino acids. The germline V gene has CDR1 MNHEY and CDR2 SVGAGI.

The sample holds a few counts of this clone. The chain has TRBV27 and TRBJ1-4; D remains ambiguous. Trimming cost V 6 bases and J 8 bases, with 10 bases left between them. Germline CDR1 reads MNHEY; CDR2 reads SMNVEV (reference sequence). CDR3 length: 12 amino acids. The CDR3 spells CASSPRGEKLFF. CDR3 nucleotides: TGTGCCAGCAGCCCCAGAGGAGAAAAACTGTTTTTT.

The chain joins TRBV5-4 to TRBJ1-4; D possibly corresponds to TRBD1 (6 bases). This CDR3 comprises 15 residues. The ends were cut back, 4 bases at V and 7 bases at J, with 17 bases in the middle. Per the germline V gene, CDR1 is SGHNT and CDR2 is YYREEE (reference sequence). DNA for the CDR3: TGTGCCAGCAGCCCTCATCAGGGGCGCGGTGAAAAACTGTTTTTT. Its translation is CASSPHQGRGEKLFF.

This sequence joins TRBV19 and TRBJ2-7, with TRBD1 matching over 8 bases. This CDR3 is 16 amino acids long. Germline CDR1 is LNHDA and CDR2 is SQIVND (reference sequence). The V and J ends lost 2 bases and 2 bases, in that order; junction bases with no gene match: 8. The DNA of the CDR3 is TGTGCCAGTAGTATATCCGTGGGGACAGGAACCTACGAGCAGTACTTC. Encoded protein: CASSISVGTGTYEQYF.

V gene TRBV29-1 combines with J gene TRBJ2-1; the match to TRBD2 covers 8 bases. CDR1 and CDR2 (germline): SQVTM, ANQGSEA. The CDR3 runs to 18 residues. V lost 7 bases, J lost 2 bases, and 19 bases stayed unmatched. CDR3 loop: CSAPRVSSGPGAYNEQFF. CDR3 DNA sequence: TGCAGCGCCCCCCGGGTTTCTAGCGGGCCAGGCGCCTACAATGAGCAGTTCTTC.

This clone was observed a handful of times. This chain connects TRBV19 to TRBJ1-2; D unclear. CDR3 length: 13 amino acids. Between the trimmed V and J ends, which lost 7 bases and 1 base, there was a span of 10 bases. Germline lookup yields CDR1 LNHDA and CDR2 SQIVND (reference sequence). The chain's CDR3 is CASNGPDNYGYTF. The CDR3 DNA is TGTGCCAGTAACGGACCGGATAACTATGGCTACACCTTC. The full variable domain, its missing parts supplied by reference TRBV19 and TRBJ1-2, is DGGITQSPKYLFRKEGQNVTLSCEQNLNHDAMYWYRQDPGQGLRLIYYSQIVNDFQKGDIAEGYSVSREKKESFPLTVTSAQKNPTAFYLCASNGPDNYGYTFGSGTRLTVV.

The CDR3 sequence is CASSQERGGELFF. The CDR3, as DNA: TGTGCCAGCAGCCAAGAAAGGGGAGGGGAGCTGTTTTTT. V and J are TRBV3-1 (or the pseudogene TRBV3-2) and TRBJ2-2, with TRBD1 as a possible D gene (5 bases). The CDR3 sequence is 13 residues long. The V gene lost 0 bases and the J gene lost 8 bases, with 7 bases spanning the gap. The germline CDR1 and CDR2 sequences are LGHDT and YNNKEL (reference sequence).

The genes are TRBV19 and TRBJ2-7; no reliable D call. V lost 11 bases, J lost 4 bases, and 15 bases lay in between. Germline-derived CDR1 and CDR2 are LNHDA and SQIVND (reference sequence). CDR3 size: 12 residues. CDR3: CASSSPPYEQYF. In nucleotides, the CDR3 is TGTGCCTCCTCCAGCCCTCCGTACGAGCAGTACTTC.

This chain uses TRBV27 with TRBJ2-5; D call uncertain. There are 17 residues in the CDR3. Germline values: CDR1 MNHEY, CDR2 SMNVEV (reference sequence). Trimming took off 5 bases at V and 0 bases at J, with 19 bases between the two ends. The CDR3 bases are TGTGCCAGCAGTCCCTTAGAAGGCGTTGCGGACCAAGAGACCCAGTACTTC. Protein product: CASSPLEGVADQETQYF.

This chain connects TRBV5-5 to TRBJ1-1; 7 nucleotides match TRBD1. Unmatched junction bases numbered 3, after V lost 4 bases and J lost 0 bases. Per germline, CDR1 SGHKS and CDR2 YYEKEE (reference sequence). CDR3 length: 14 amino acids. The CDR3 bases are TGTGCCAGCAGCCTCAGGGGGTTGAACACTGAAGCTTTCTTT. Translating gives CASSLRGLNTEAFF.

V and J are TRBV12-3 or TRBV12-4 and TRBJ2-7, with D unresolved. The CDR3 sequence is 12 residues long. Trimming cost V 3 bases and J 6 bases, with 9 bases left between them. The CDR3 DNA reads TGTGCCAGCAGTTTTAGAGCATCCGAGCAGTACTTC. This codes for CASSFRASEQYF.

This clone was counted only a few times. The CDR3, as DNA: TGTGCCATCAGAGAAGCGGGACAGTATAATTCACCCCTCCACTTT. This sequence encodes CAIREAGQYNSPLHF. The chain is built from TRBV10-3 and TRBJ1-6; 7 bases are shared with TRBD1. Germline loops: CDR1 ENHRY, CDR2 SYGVKD. The V gene end was trimmed by 6 bases and the J gene end by 4 bases; junction bases not matched to a gene: 6. The CDR3 loop spans 15 amino acids.

The rearrangement links TRBV3-1 (or the pseudogene TRBV3-2) to TRBJ1-3; D remains ambiguous. The V end lost 6 bases, the J end lost 2 bases, and 14 bases lay between the germline ends. Germline V gene data show CDR1 as LGHDT and CDR2 as YNNKEL (reference sequence). The CDR3 is made up of 15 amino acids. This chain's CDR3 is CASSQQFLAGNTIYF. The CDR3 nucleotides read TGTGCCAGCAGTCAACAGTTTCTCGCTGGAAACACCATATATTTT.

This chain links TRBV12-3 or TRBV12-4 with TRBJ1-1, with no clear D. CDR3 length: 13 residues. Trimming stripped 4 bases from V and 4 bases from J, with 10 bases between. CDR3 coding DNA: TGTGCCAGCAGTTCCCAGTCTGCCACTGAAGCTTTCTTT. Amino acid sequence: CASSSQSATEAFF.

CDR3 coding DNA: TGTGCCAGCAGCCCATTATGGGGTTCTGGGGCCAACGTCCTGACTTTC. The encoded protein is CASSPLWGSGANVLTF. The rearrangement links TRBV5-6 to TRBJ2-6; D is ambiguous. V was clipped by 4 bases and J by 1 base, with 12 bases between them. Germline CDR1 and CDR2: SGHDT and YYEEEE. The length of the CDR3 is 16 residues.